What follows is one T cell receptor (beta chain) and its context. Its recognized antigen is unknown. The sample holds no much larger clone one base away, and base qualities are not on file. This sample is part of a study of blood T cells in healthy people across ages (dated by TCRdb to the mid-2010s). In the study overall: In model experiments, roughly one uniquely barcoded TCR beta cDNA molecule per two T cells was captured by template switching. Donors were grouped into four age groups: young (average 16 years), middle-aged (roughly 38), aged (approximately 67) and long-lived (about 90). For two donors (one aged 18 to 29 and one aged 80 or older), the study analyzed two additional independent replicas of 1 million unique cDNA reads from the same blood draw. Using deep sequencing normalized with unique cDNA molecular identifiers, the study measured how TCR beta repertoire diversity changes with age. To avoid experimental bias, donors of different ages were distributed randomly across sequencing lanes.

Systemically healthy Caucasian individuals from Russia, 35 to 50 in total and aged roughly 6 to 95 years, were included as donors. Each donor gave roughly 9.5 milliliters of peripheral blood, collected into EDTA-treated Vacutainer tubes. Ficoll-Paque density-gradient centrifugation was used to isolate PBMCs, with at least 7 million obtained per sample. Trizol reagent was used to extract total RNA from PBMCs, with at least 6 micrograms per sample. For every donor, flow cytometry on a PBMC aliquot measured the percentage of naive CD45RAhigh/CD27high T cells. The CDR3 contains 15 residues, cysteine and phenylalanine counted. Only CDR3 DNA remains: 45 bases, in frame from the first base. The germline V end is reduced by 5 bases and the J end by 4 bases; junction bases left unmatched: 10. CDR1 is given as SQVTM and CDR2 as ANQGSEA, both from the germline V gene. Paper-wide results and their limitations: Donor CMV infection status was unknown, potentially confounding age-related changes in expanded clonotypes. Bulk unsorted PBMC profiling prevented conclusive comparison of naive and antigen-experienced compartments. There was a strong correlation between observed TCR beta diversity and the percentage of naive T cells measured by flow cytometry. Compared with the aged group, more naive CD4+ T cells, fewer expanded clones and increased TCR diversity were shown by the long-lived group, suggesting age selection. Estimates of total diversity based on one million sequenced T cells were considered lower bounds and underestimates. Observed TCR beta diversity per million T cells fell roughly linearly with age, and a significant reduction was already apparent by age roughly 41.

To prepare the library, 5' RACE was applied. The instrument given in TCRdb is Illumina HiSeq 2500. A second PCR of about 7 to 12 cycles was run with a J-beta primer mix and a sample-barcoded 5' primer. A template-switch 5' adaptor carrying 12 random nucleotides introduced a unique molecular identifier onto each TCR beta cDNA molecule. Each sample yielded at least 2.5 million CDR3-containing paired-end reads. All of the RNA was converted into first-strand cDNA using the Mint cDNA synthesis kit, with a TRBC-specific oligonucleotide serving as the primer. Following uracil-DNA glycosylase treatment, all cDNA underwent a first 18-cycle PCR with the universal primers M1SS and BC2_uni_R. The authors' analysis ran thus. For normalization, 1 million high-quality reads, each with a distinct molecular identifier, were randomly selected from each sample. Instead of being binned into consensus sequences, reads that shared molecular identifiers were thrown out. CDR3 identification, clonotype clustering and error correction used MiTCR with a Q25 quality threshold and the strictest error-elimination algorithm. A nonparametric unseen species model with Euler transformation was used to estimate lower-bound total TCR beta diversity. The public reads were reanalyzed by TCRdb: fastp trimming at Q25, MiXCR alignment, in-frame beta chains only. Duplicate CDR3 protein sequences are folded into a single record with the most common DNA and genes. These V and J calls originate from TCRdb's pipeline instead of the authors' own analysis. The sample table contains about 640,000 distinct CDR3 sequences; only one count was recorded for 58% of them. Around 37% of the sample lies in the top ten.

Material: blood. This receptor chain uses TRBV29-1 and TRBJ2-5, and TRBD1 matches 10 of the central bases. The receptor was derived from a man aged 55-75 years in good health. Here the CDR3 is given as CSVKKTGGLTETQYF. The sequenced DNA is TGCAGCGTTAAAAAGACAGGGGGCTTGACAGAGACCCAGTACTTC.